What follows is one TCR beta chain and its context. The use of a sample-barcoded 5' primer and a J-beta primer mix characterized a second PCR of about 6 to 11 cycles. TCRdb re-derived calls from the 5' RACE reads in MiXCR, one entry per CDR3 protein. The data contain hundreds of thousands of distinct CDR3 sequences, roughly 31% of them singletons. This specimen belongs to a study of blood T cells in healthy people across ages. The CDR3 runs 14 residues. Germline CDR1 and CDR2: DFQATT and SNEGSKA (reference sequence). V and J are TRBV20-1 and TRBJ2-3, with 13 bases aligning to TRBD2. Input material: blood. The source is a woman of 80 years or more in good health. For the CDR3, the DNA is TGCAGCGTTAGACTACTAGCGGGGGGGGATACGCAGTATTTT. Translated: CSVRLLAGGDTQYF.